This passage covers 7 T cell receptor beta chains from one sample sequenced in a study of blood T cell repertoires in COVID-19 (TCRdb year 2020). The method behind the library was the immunoSEQ multiplex PCR assay. What TCRdb holds here is the immuneACCESS table cut down to in-frame rearrangements. Part of the clones is not present; checked against another copy, under half of the missing clones reflect an unresolved V gene, and the others are unexplained. Recorded for this sample are around 180,000 clones; around four fifths of them occurred a single time. Jointly, the top ten make up 6.5% of the sample. Sequencing was done on a sample of peripheral blood. These receptors were taken from an older man with active or convalescent COVID-19.

The chain has TRBV11-1 and TRBJ1-3; weak D call: TRBD1 (6 bases). V lost 5 bases and J lost 4, with 15 bases in between. CDR3 length equals 15 residues. Per the germline V gene, CDR1 is SGHAT and CDR2 is FQDESV (reference sequence). DNA for the CDR3: TGTGCCAGCAGCGCCAGCCGCGGACAGGGAAACACCATATATTTT. Translated: CASSASRGQGNTIYF. The full variable domain, its missing parts supplied by reference TRBV11-1 and TRBJ1-3, is EAEVAQSPRYKITEKSQAVAFWCDPISGHATLYWYRQILGQGPELLVQFQDESVVDDSQLPKDRFSAERLKGVDSTLKIQPAELGDSAMYLCASSASRGQGNTIYFGEGSWLTVV.

V is TRBV4-2 and J is TRBJ2-7; TRBD2 matches at 10 bases. The CDR3 totals 15 residues. Trimming at V came to 3 bases and at J to 3 bases, leaving 5 bases not matched to a gene. The germline V gene encodes CDR1 LGHNA and CDR2 YNFKEQ. The CDR3 DNA follows: TGTGCCAGCAGCCAGACTAGCGGGCCTTACTACGAGCAGTACTTC. Protein product: CASSQTSGPYYEQYF.

Note on this clone: Distinct nucleotide sequences in the sample also encode this CDR3. The chain carries TRBV28 and TRBJ1-6; 9 bases fit TRBD1. J was trimmed by 10 bases and V by 5 bases; bases with no gene match: 6. Germline CDR1 MDHEN, CDR2 SYDVKM. The CDR3 has 14 residues. In DNA form, the CDR3 reads TGTGCCAGCAGTCCCGGACAGGGGAACTCACCCCTCCACTTT. This sequence encodes CASSPGQGNSPLHF.

This sequence joins TRBV2 and TRBJ2-5, with TRBD2 matching over 9 bases. V dropped 6 bases and J dropped 2; count of bases not matched to a gene: 7. The CDR3 is 15 residues long. Germline V gene data show CDR1 as SNHLY and CDR2 as FYNNEI. Here the CDR3 reads CASRPGTSRQETQYF. The CDR3, as DNA: TGTGCCAGCAGGCCCGGGACTAGCAGACAAGAGACCCAGTACTTC.

The chain uses TRBV6-5 and TRBJ1-2; perhaps TRBD1 as D (5 bases). V was trimmed by 5 bases and J by 8 bases, leaving 15 bases between them. The germline gives CDR1 MNHEY, CDR2 SVGAGI. CDR3 size: 13 residues. CDR3 nucleotides: TGTGCCAGCAGTCCGCAGGGCGTCGTGGGCTACACCTTC. Amino acid sequence: CASSPQGVVGYTF.

V and J are TRBV24-1 and TRBJ2-3, with 10 bases fitting TRBD2. There are 18 residues in the CDR3. Germline V gene lookup returns CDR1 KGHDR and CDR2 SFDVKD. V lost 4 bases, J lost 2 bases, and 11 bases stayed unmatched. The CDR3 region is CATSEVGVAGGSTDTQYF. The CDR3 DNA sequence: TGTGCCACCAGTGAGGTCGGTGTAGCGGGAGGATCCACAGATACGCAGTATTTT.

This sequence joins TRBV15 and TRBJ1-1, with D possibly TRBD1 on 6 matching bases. CDR1 LNHNV and CDR2 YYDKDF come from the germline V gene (reference sequence). The V end lost 5 bases, the J end lost 4 bases, and 14 bases lay between the germline ends. The CDR3 spans 14 residues. This CDR3 is CATSPHGGSTEAFF. The CDR3 bases are TGTGCCACCAGCCCCCATGGGGGCAGCACTGAAGCTTTCTTT.